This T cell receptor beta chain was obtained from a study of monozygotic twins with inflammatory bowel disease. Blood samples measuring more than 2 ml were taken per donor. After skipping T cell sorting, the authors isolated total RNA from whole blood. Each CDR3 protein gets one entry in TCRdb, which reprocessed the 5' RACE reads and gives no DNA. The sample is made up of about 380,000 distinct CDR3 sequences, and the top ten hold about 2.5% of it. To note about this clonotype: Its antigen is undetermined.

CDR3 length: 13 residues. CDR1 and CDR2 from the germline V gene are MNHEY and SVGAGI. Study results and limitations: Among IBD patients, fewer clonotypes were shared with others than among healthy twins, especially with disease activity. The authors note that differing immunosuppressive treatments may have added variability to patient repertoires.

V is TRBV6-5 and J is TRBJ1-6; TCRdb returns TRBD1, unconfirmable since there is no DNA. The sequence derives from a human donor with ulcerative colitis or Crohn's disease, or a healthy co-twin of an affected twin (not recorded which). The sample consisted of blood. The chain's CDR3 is CASSYLATGPFHF.